This TCR beta chain was recorded in a study of shared clonotypes between healthy human individuals. Study-wide results and caveats: Enrolling few donors narrowed the genetic and exposure-history diversity that was represented.

Clones were read by immunoSEQ multiplex PCR, and TCRdb kept only the in-frame ones, dropping some. The table has approximately 1.4 million clones, approximately 98% seen once. The ends lost 8 bases at V and 3 bases at J; junction bases unmatched: 7. Germline CDR1 reads SGHAT; CDR2 reads FQNNGV. The CDR3 covers 15 residues. Concerning this clone: What it recognizes is unknown.

The chain uses TRBV11-2 and TRBJ2-3, with 11 nucleotides matching TRBD1. The sequenced sample consisted of naive CD4+ T cells sorted from blood. Subset here: CD45RA+ positively selected. The TCR sequence derives from a man aged 30-40 years in good health. Here the CDR3 DNA reads TGTGCCAGCGGGACAGGGGGAGGTACAACAGATACGCAGTATTTT. It is translated as CASGTGGGTTDTQYF.